The rows below give T cell receptor beta chains drawn from one sample of a study of T cell changes during pregnancy in multiple sclerosis. Assay used: immunoSEQ multiplex PCR; TCRdb lists only in-frame clones, some missing. In the table there are under 95,000 clones, roughly 94% of which are singletons. This material consisted of peripheral blood, taken in the second trimester of pregnancy. These receptors were collected from a female donor in good health, enrolled as a control in a pregnancy study. Both conserved end residues are part of each CDR3. A D gene is named only where the DNA matches it firmly. Not all rows give a size; the values are once, few, many and, for expanded clones, a class.

v_call,clone_size,d_call,j_call,cdr3_aa,cdr3_nt
TRBV7-8,.,.,TRBJ1-2,CASSLGLRYGYTF,TGTGCCAGCAGCTTAGGACTGAGATATGGCTACACCTTC
TRBV2,once,TRBD1,TRBJ2-5,CASSLDRAVQETQYF,TGTGCCAGCAGTTTAGACAGGGCGGTTCAAGAGACCCAGTACTTC
TRBV19,.,TRBD2,TRBJ2-7,CASSLSGIFYEQYF,TGTGCCAGTAGCCTTAGCGGGATCTTCTACGAGCAGTACTTC
TRBV5-1,.,.,TRBJ2-2,CASSYTGSNTGELFF,TGCGCCAGCAGCTATACAGGGTCTAACACCGGGGAGCTGTTTTTT
TRBV6-1,.,TRBD1,TRBJ2-3,CASSPGQASTDTQYF,TGTGCCAGCAGTCCGGGACAGGCTAGCACAGATACGCAGTATTTT
TRBV28,.,.,TRBJ2-5,CASSFGSGWGQETQYF,TGTGCCAGCAGTTTTGGGTCAGGGTGGGGCCAAGAGACCCAGTACTTC
TRBV7-9,.,TRBD1,TRBJ2-2,CASSLQGAVKAGELFF,TGTGCCAGCAGCCTCCAGGGGGCGGTGAAGGCCGGGGAGCTGTTTTTT
TRBV7-9,once,.,TRBJ1-4,CASAGEGLLGEKLFF,TGTGCCAGCGCTGGGGAGGGACTACTAGGTGAAAAACTGTTTTTT
TRBV6-5,.,.,TRBJ1-2,CASSYGGAGYGYTF,TGTGCCAGCAGTTACGGAGGGGCGGGCTATGGCTACACCTTC
TRBV6-1,.,TRBD1,TRBJ1-2,CASSEGGTVAYYGYTF,TGTGCCAGCAGTGAAGGGGGGACAGTGGCTTACTATGGCTACACCTTC
TRBV4-2,.,TRBD2,TRBJ2-1,CASSPGATSGSEQFF,TGTGCCAGCAGCCCTGGTGCAACTAGCGGGAGTGAGCAGTTCTTC
TRBV28,.,TRBD1,TRBJ2-5,CASSLGQGAQETQYF,TGTGCCAGCAGTTTAGGACAGGGGGCTCAAGAGACCCAGTACTTC
TRBV28,.,TRBD1,TRBJ1-5,CASRPGQISNQPQHF,TGTGCCAGCAGGCCGGGACAGATTAGCAATCAGCCCCAGCATTTT
TRBV19,.,.,TRBJ1-2,CASSIEGYSPFGYTF,TGTGCCAGTAGTATAGAGGGCTACAGCCCCTTTGGCTACACCTTC
TRBV6-5,.,.,TRBJ2-7,CASRDSAYEQYF,TGTGCCAGCAGGGACAGCGCCTACGAGCAGTACTTC
TRBV4-1,.,.,TRBJ2-7,CASSQLTRLGEQYF,TGCGCCAGCAGCCAATTGACTAGGTTAGGCGAGCAGTACTTC
TRBV18,.,.,TRBJ2-1,CASSPALNEQFF,TGTGCCAGCTCACCGGCCCTCAATGAGCAGTTCTTC